These 19 T cell receptor beta chains were all obtained from the same sample, sequenced in a study of CD8+CD57+ T cells in acquired aplastic anemia. Individuals selected for sequencing had exhibited CD8+CD57+ cell expansion on flow cytometry. The template used for profiling TCR beta VDJ and CDR3 was genomic DNA. TCRdb fed the reads into MiXCR, producing one record per CDR3 protein. The sample shows approximately 180,000 distinct CDR3 sequences, roughly three fifths of them seen only once. Sequenced input: sorted CD4+, CD8+, or CD8+CD57+ T cells (not recorded which) from PBMCs. These receptors all come from a human donor with aplastic anemia.

The chain couples TRBV2 to TRBJ2-7; D is possibly TRBD1 (6 bases). Gene TRBJ2-1 matches the end of the DNA better, so the J call may be wrong. The CDR3 covers 13 residues. Germline CDR1 reads SNHLY; CDR2 reads FYNNEI. CDR3 sequence reads: CASNDRRNDEQFF. The CDR3 DNA is TGTGCCAGCAACGACAGGAGAAACGATGAGCAGTTCTTC.

V usage is TRBV12-5 and J usage is TRBJ2-7; the match to TRBD2 covers 13 bases. The junction had 2 bases not matched to a gene; V was cut back by 4 bases and J by 2 bases. Germline values: CDR1 LGHNT, CDR2 FRNRAP. The CDR3 extends over 15 amino acids. The CDR3 nucleotides are TGTGCTAGTGGTTCCGGACTAGCGGGAGCCTACGAGCAGTACTTC. It yields the protein CASGSGLAGAYEQYF.

This chain links TRBV10-3 with TRBJ2-3; no reliable D call. CDR1 is ENHRY and CDR2 is SYGVKD in the germline V gene. With 8 bases removed from V and 6 bases from J, the gap between germline ends came to 6 bases. The CDR3 extends over 10 amino acids. This CDR3 is CAIPNDTQYF. CDR3 in DNA: TGTGCCATCCCCAACGATACGCAGTATTTT.

CDR3: CASSLVDREETQYF. The CDR3 DNA sequence: TGTGCCAGCAGCTTAGTAGACAGGGAAGAGACCCAGTACTTC. The chain uses TRBV7-2 and TRBJ2-5; TRBD1 matches 7 bases. Per the germline V gene, CDR1 is SGHTA and CDR2 is FQGNSA. This CDR3 has 14 amino acids. J was trimmed by 3 bases and V by 1 base; bases with no gene match: 2.

J is TRBJ2-7 and V is TRBV7-2, with D unclear. V was cut by 0 bases and J by 2 bases, with 8 bases left in between. The CDR3 runs 14 residues. CDR1 is SGHTA, CDR2 FQGNSA, per germline. The CDR3 DNA reads as TGTGCCAGCAGCTTAGCGGTGGGCCCCTACGAGCAGTACTTC. This codes for CASSLAVGPYEQYF.

This clonotype has only one observation. J is TRBJ2-2 and V is TRBV19; D unclear. V was trimmed by 0 bases and J by 2 bases, leaving 7 bases between them. The CDR3 consists of 15 residues. Germline V CDR1 and CDR2: LNHDA, SQIVND (reference sequence). The CDR3: CASSIDDTNTGELFF. The CDR3 DNA follows: TGTGCCAGTAGTATAGATGACACTAACACCGGGGAGCTGTTTTTT. Complete variable domain (other parts from reference TRBV19 and TRBJ2-2): DGGITQSPKYLFRKEGQNVTLSCEQNLNHDAMYWYRQDPGQGLRLIYYSQIVNDFQKGDIAEGYSVSREKKESFPLTVTSAQKNPTAFYLCASSIDDTNTGELFFGEGSRLTVL.

This clonotype has just a few counts. The gene calls are TRBV7-2 and TRBJ2-7; 8 bases align to TRBD2. CDR3 size: 14 residues. CDR1 is SGHTA and CDR2 is FQGNSA in the germline V gene. Trimming removed 1 base from V and 3 bases from J; junction bases left unmatched: 2. The CDR3 reads CASSLGTSSYEQYF. The CDR3, as DNA: TGTGCCAGCAGCTTAGGGACTAGCAGCTACGAGCAGTACTTC.

In its sample, this clonotype was seen a few times. This may be a read error: a much more frequent sequence differs by one nucleotide. The chain carries TRBV6-7 and TRBJ2-7; TRBD1 matches at 9 bases. TRBV6-7 is marked as an open reading frame, function uncertain. The CDR3 runs to 16 residues. V was clipped by 2 bases and J by 4 bases; unmatched bases: 9. CDR3 loop: CASSYTYRGLRYEQYF. DNA for the CDR3: TGTGCCAGCAGTTACACGTACAGGGGGCTTAGGTACGAGCAGTACTTC.

The V call is TRBV24-1, the J call TRBJ2-1; a possible D gene is TRBD2 (5 bases). The V and J ends lost 4 bases and 8 bases respectively, with 8 bases between them. Germline values: CDR1 KGHDR, CDR2 SFDVKD. This CDR3 is 12 amino acids long. Written as DNA, the CDR3 is TGTGCCACCAGTGACAAGAGGGATGAGCAGTTCTTC. Residues: CATSDKRDEQFF.

This chain joins TRBV2 and TRBJ1-4; tentative D call: TRBD1 (6 bases). Germline CDR1 reads SNHLY; CDR2 reads FYNNEI. The CDR3 is made up of 16 amino acids. V lost 7 bases, J lost 0 bases, and 15 bases lay in between. CDR3: CASNDLGGPTNEKLFF. The CDR3 coding sequence is TGTGCCAGCAATGACTTAGGGGGGCCAACTAATGAAAAACTGTTTTTT.

The rearrangement uses TRBV11-2 and TRBJ2-7, with D tentatively TRBD1 (6 bases). The CDR3 sequence is 15 residues long. V lost 1 base and J lost 6, with 16 bases in between. CDR1 is SGHAT, CDR2 FQNNGV, per germline. The CDR3 coding sequence is TGTGCCAGCAGCTTAGCGGGCAGGGGTAGGTCCGAGCAGTACTTC. Translated: CASSLAGRGRSEQYF. The whole variable domain, remainder taken from reference TRBV11-2 and TRBJ2-7, is EAGVAQSPRYKIIEKRQSVAFWCNPISGHATLYWYQQILGQGPKLLIQFQNNGVVDDSQLPKDRFSAERLKGVDSTLKIQPAKLEDSAVYLCASSLAGRGRSEQYFGPGTRLTVT.

Regarding this clonotype: The junction shows a germline mismatch at one end, possibly a read error. V and J are TRBV5-6 and TRBJ1-2; perhaps TRBD1 as D (5 bases). Germline assignment: CDR1 SGHDT and CDR2 YYEEEE. The CDR3 covers 13 residues. In DNA, the CDR3 is TGTGCCAGCAGCTCCGACAGTCACTATGACTACACCTTC. Its protein is CASSSDSHYDYTF.

This chain connects TRBV20-1 to TRBJ1-6; 7 bases are a match to TRBD1. Trimming took 7 bases from V and 9 from J; bases not matched to a gene: 9. This CDR3 contains 13 residues. The germline gives CDR1 DFQATT, CDR2 SNEGSKA (reference sequence). In DNA, the CDR3 is TGCAGTGACCTCCGGGACAGCCCTTCACCCCTCCACTTT. This encodes CSDLRDSPSPLHF.

The chain recombines TRBV20-1 with TRBJ2-7, with D perhaps TRBD2 (6 bases). The CDR3 covers 13 residues. The ends were cut back, 6 bases at V and 1 base at J, with 13 bases in the middle. Germline lookup yields CDR1 DFQATT and CDR2 SNEGSKA (reference sequence). This CDR3 is CSATGEESYEQYF. The CDR3 coding sequence is TGCAGTGCGACGGGAGAAGAATCCTACGAGCAGTACTTC.

The gene calls are TRBV5-1 and TRBJ1-4; 7 nucleotides align to TRBD1. This CDR3 is 14 amino acids long. After removal of 5 bases from V and 8 bases from J, the junction contained 9 bases not matched to a gene. Germline lookup yields CDR1 SGHRS and CDR2 YFSETQ. CDR3 coding DNA: TGCGCCAGCAGACGGGACAGAGACACAGAAAAACTGTTTTTT. It specifies CASRRDRDTEKLFF.

V gene TRBV7-9 combines with J gene TRBJ1-3; D gene uncertain. Germline CDR1 SEHNR, CDR2 FQNEAQ (reference sequence). The CDR3 contains 14 residues. Trimming stripped 5 bases from V and 3 bases from J, with 11 bases between. Here the CDR3 DNA reads TGTGCCAGCAGCCAAAAAGGGATTGGAAACACCATATATTTT. Its translation is CASSQKGIGNTIYF.

Turning to this clonotype: This may stem from a read error, because a much larger clone lies one nucleotide away. The chain recombines TRBV5-5 with TRBJ2-7; the match to TRBD2 covers 13 bases. Germline lookup yields CDR1 SGHKS and CDR2 YYEKEE (reference sequence). The CDR3 length is 15 residues. The CDR3: CASSWTSGGRYERYF. The CDR3, as DNA: TGTGCCAGCAGCTGGACTAGCGGGGGACGCTACGAGCGGTACTTC.

This clonotype came up once. This chain connects TRBV10-3 to TRBJ1-1; TRBD1 aligns across 7 bases. Germline assignment: CDR1 ENHRY and CDR2 SYGVKD. The trim removed 8 bases at V and 0 bases at J, leaving 3 bases unmatched. The CDR3 extends over 13 amino acids. The chain's CDR3 is CAIRQGLNTEAFF. In DNA, the CDR3 is TGTGCCATCCGACAGGGCTTGAACACTGAAGCTTTCTTT.

This chain joins TRBV27 and TRBJ1-3; D gene uncertain. V gave up 2 bases and J gave up 2 bases, with 10 bases separating them. Germline CDR1 reads MNHEY; CDR2 reads SMNVEV (reference sequence). The CDR3 loop spans 15 amino acids. The CDR3: CASSLNGGTGNTIYF. CDR3 DNA: TGTGCCAGCAGTTTAAACGGAGGGACTGGAAACACCATATATTTT.